Given below is one TCR beta chain in context. Its antigen is not identified. Time point indicated: week 23, last vaccination. Vaccinated patients received 300 ug of mutant IDH1 20-mer peptide per dose, with topical imiquimod. Sequencing used immunoSEQ multiplex PCR; TCRdb keeps in-frame clones, though not all of them. The table records over 55,000 clones, around 80% of them present only once. The data originate from a study of a mutant IDH1 vaccine in newly diagnosed glioma. Turning to the study itself: In some groups vaccination began 4-6 weeks post-radiotherapy; others received it with temozolomide. Study results and limitations: No link was apparently found between pseudoprogression and changes in top peripheral T cell clonotypes.

This CDR3 has 13 residues. The V and J ends lost 5 bases and 4 bases respectively, with 11 bases between them. Germline CDR1 and CDR2: LNHDA and SQIVND (reference sequence). This clonotype was obtained from a woman aged 40 to 50 with glioma. Some clones in this sample may be carry-over from other donors' samples. The rearrangement joins TRBV19 to TRBJ2-5; D remains unclear. The material was PBMCs, obtained from a glioma patient whose treatment included an IDH1 peptide vaccine. The CDR3 here is CASSRLHPETQYF. CDR3 DNA: TGTGCCAGTAGTCGGCTACACCCAGAGACCCAGTACTTC.